One and the same sample provided the 25 T cell receptor beta chains below, sequenced in a study of CD8 T cells in Susac syndrome. RNA, at about 0.5 to 1 ug, was reverse transcribed with random hexamers. One entry per CDR3 protein results from TCRdb running MiXCR on the immunoSEQ multiplex PCR reads. The sample records hundreds of thousands of distinct CDR3 sequences, less than 95% being singletons. The sequenced sample consisted of CD4+ T cells from PBMCs. These TCRs come from a human donor with Susac syndrome.

The chain couples TRBV11-1 to TRBJ2-3, with a tentative D call TRBD1 (6 bases). Germline V lookup: CDR1 SGHAT, CDR2 FQDESV (reference sequence). V gave up 5 bases and J gave up 2 bases, with 14 bases separating them. This CDR3 comprises 15 residues. CDR3 sequence: CASSPGTKITDTQYF. For the CDR3, the DNA is TGTGCCAGCAGCCCGGGGACAAAAATCACAGATACGCAGTATTTT. Variable domain in full (rest from reference TRBV11-1 and TRBJ2-3): EAEVAQSPRYKITEKSQAVAFWCDPISGHATLYWYRQILGQGPELLVQFQDESVVDDSQLPKDRFSAERLKGVDSTLKIQPAELGDSAMYLCASSPGTKITDTQYFGPGTRLTVL.

V and J are TRBV7-9 and TRBJ1-2; 7 nucleotides agree with TRBD1. The CDR3 is made up of 13 amino acids. V dropped 4 bases and J dropped 8; count of bases not matched to a gene: 7. CDR1 and CDR2 from the germline V gene are SEHNR and FQNEAQ (reference sequence). The chain's CDR3 is CASSSYRGEGYTF. The CDR3 region has the DNA TGTGCCAGCAGCTCGTACAGGGGCGAAGGCTACACCTTC.

The chain has TRBV2 and TRBJ2-5, with 9 nucleotides matching TRBD2. The CDR3 contains 15 residues. J gave up 2 bases and V 2 bases, and 3 bases lay outside the gene matches. Germline V lookup: CDR1 SNHLY, CDR2 FYNNEI. The CDR3, as DNA: TGTGCCAGCAGTGAAAGGCTAGCGGGGCAAGAGACCCAGTACTTC. This translates into CASSERLAGQETQYF.

V and J are TRBV20-1 and TRBJ2-7, with D unclear. The germline V gene encodes CDR1 DFQATT and CDR2 SNEGSKA (reference sequence). The CDR3 has 12 amino acids. V gave up 6 bases and J gave up 4 bases, with 13 bases separating them. The CDR3 spells CSAEPSGYEQYF. For the CDR3, the DNA is TGCAGTGCCGAACCTTCCGGGTACGAGCAGTACTTC.

The chain carries TRBV5-1 and TRBJ1-2; perhaps TRBD1 as D (5 bases). The germline V gene has CDR1 SGHRS and CDR2 YFSETQ. The CDR3 length is 13 residues. V was pared by 4 bases and J by 3 bases, with 10 bases between. The CDR3 loop reads CASSPLGHYGYTF. The CDR3 DNA follows: TGCGCCAGCAGCCCACTGGGGCACTATGGCTACACCTTC.

The V call is TRBV12-3 or TRBV12-4, the J call TRBJ1-1; D gene uncertain. The germline V and J ends were trimmed by 1 base and 7 bases, with 16 bases remaining between them. This CDR3 region has 15 residues. As DNA, the CDR3 is TGTGCCAGCAGTTTAGGCCCCGGTCGCCTTAATGAAGCTTTCTTT. It translates to CASSLGPGRLNEAFF.

This chain links TRBV6-6 with TRBJ1-3; D remains ambiguous. Germline CDR1 and CDR2: MNHNY and SVGAGI (reference sequence). The CDR3 runs 14 residues. V shed 0 bases and J shed 4 bases, with 7 bases lying between them. The CDR3 DNA sequence: TGTGCCAGCAGTTACTCGGCCATCGGAAACACCATATATTTT. It translates to CASSYSAIGNTIYF.

The chain combines TRBV6-5 with TRBJ1-2, with 10 bases that match TRBD1. CDR3 length: 15 residues. Germline CDR1 reads MNHEY; CDR2 reads SVGAGI. The junction had 6 bases not matched to a gene; V was cut back by 2 bases and J by 6 bases. Here the CDR3 DNA reads TGTGCCAGCAGTTACCGGGACAGGGGCTCCAATGGCTACACCTTC. Its translation: CASSYRDRGSNGYTF.

The chain uses TRBV3-1 and TRBJ1-3; 7 nucleotides align to TRBD1. The CDR3 loop spans 16 amino acids. V lost 2 bases and J lost 4; bases outside the gene matches: 8. Germline V gives CDR1 LGHDT, CDR2 YNNKEL (reference sequence). The CDR3 DNA reads as TGTGCCAGCAGCCAATTCCAGGGGGACGTAGGAAACACCATATATTTT. Residues: CASSQFQGDVGNTIYF.

The chain joins TRBV30 to TRBJ2-7; 10 nucleotides align to TRBD1. The CDR3 contains 14 residues. With 7 bases clipped from V and 3 bases from J, the junction kept 9 bases outside the gene matches. CDR1 is GTSNPN, CDR2 SVGIG, per germline (reference sequence). CDR3 region: CALNTGTGVYEQYF. DNA of the CDR3: TGTGCCTTGAACACCGGGACAGGGGTCTACGAGCAGTACTTC.

V is TRBV19 and J is TRBJ2-3, with D perhaps matching TRBD2 (7 bases). Trimming took 3 bases from V and 2 from J, leaving 12 bases between them. The germline CDR1 and CDR2 sequences are LNHDA and SQIVND (reference sequence). The CDR3 totals 15 residues. The CDR3 region has the DNA TGTGCCAGTAGTATTTCGCGGGGGCCCACAGATACGCAGTATTTT. This codes for CASSISRGPTDTQYF. Drawing the rest from reference TRBV19 and TRBJ2-3, the complete variable domain is DGGITQSPKYLFRKEGQNVTLSCEQNLNHDAMYWYRQDPGQGLRLIYYSQIVNDFQKGDIAEGYSVSREKKESFPLTVTSAQKNPTAFYLCASSISRGPTDTQYFGPGTRLTVL.

The CDR3 loop reads CASSSVHQETQYF. The CDR3 DNA sequence: TGTGCCAGTAGTTCGGTCCACCAAGAGACCCAGTACTTC. The chain is built from TRBV19 and TRBJ2-5; D gene uncertain. Trimming removed 5 bases from V and 0 bases from J, with 7 bases in between. This CDR3 is 13 amino acids long. Per germline, CDR1 LNHDA and CDR2 SQIVND (reference sequence).

The genes are TRBV30 and TRBJ2-5; tentative D call: TRBD1 (6 bases). With 5 bases removed from V and 1 base from J, the gap between germline ends came to 14 bases. This CDR3 has 14 amino acids. Germline values: CDR1 GTSNPN, CDR2 SVGIG (reference sequence). CDR3 in amino acids: CAWVHEDSQETQYF. The CDR3 DNA is TGTGCCTGGGTCCACGAGGACAGCCAAGAGACCCAGTACTTC.

This chain connects TRBV7-2 to TRBJ1-2; no firm D call. CDR3 length equals 15 residues. Trimming removed 5 bases from V and 5 bases from J, with 18 bases in between. Germline CDR1 is SGHTA and CDR2 is FQGNSA. The CDR3 reads CASSPRWSKLYGYTF. The CDR3 nucleotides read TGTGCCAGCAGCCCCCGCTGGAGTAAGCTTTATGGCTACACCTTC. Using reference TRBV7-2 and TRBJ1-2 for the parts outside the CDR3, the full variable domain is GAGVSQSPSNKVTEKGKDVELRCDPISGHTALYWYRQSLGQGLEFLIYFQGNSAPDKSGLPSDRFSAERTGGSVSTLTIQRTQQEDSAVYLCASSPRWSKLYGYTFGSGTRLTVV.

This chain connects TRBV20-1 to TRBJ1-5; D ambiguous. CDR1 and CDR2 from the germline V gene are DFQATT and SNEGSKA (reference sequence). Trimming shortened V by 4 bases and J by 5 bases, and 18 bases separated the two germline ends. This CDR3 is built from 15 residues. The CDR3 nucleotides read TGCAGTGCTACCCCCTTCTCAGGAGCACATCAGCCCCAGCATTTT. Its translation: CSATPFSGAHQPQHF.

The gene calls are TRBV5-6 and TRBJ2-3, with 10 positions matching TRBD1. CDR1 and CDR2 from the germline V gene are SGHDT and YYEEEE. This CDR3 region has 14 residues. V was pared by 3 bases and J by 4 bases, with 2 bases of the junction left unmatched. CDR3 bases: TGTGCCAGCAGCTCGGACAGGGGGGCAGATACGCAGTATTTT. This sequence encodes CASSSDRGADTQYF. The full variable domain, rest sourced from reference TRBV5-6 and TRBJ2-3, is DAGVTQSPTHLIKTRGQQVTLRCSPKSGHDTVSWYQQALGQGPQFIFQYYEEEERQRGNFPDRFSGHQFPNYSSELNVNALLLGDSALYLCASSSDRGADTQYFGPGTRLTVL.

J is TRBJ2-5 and V is TRBV7-2; 16 bases fit TRBD2. Germline loops: CDR1 SGHTA, CDR2 FQGNSA. With V trimmed by 5 bases and J by 5 bases, 5 bases remained unmatched. The length of the CDR3 is 16 residues. The DNA for the CDR3 is TGTGCCAGCAGCGGGGGACTAGCGGGGGGGCTGGAGACCCAGTACTTC. It yields the protein CASSGGLAGGLETQYF.

Here the CDR3 DNA reads TGCAGTGCTAGACGAGGGGCCGCGGGAAGCAATCAGCCCCAGCATTTT. Amino acid sequence: CSARRGAAGSNQPQHF. The chain employs TRBV20-1 and TRBJ1-5; D possibly corresponds to TRBD1 (5 bases). With 2 bases removed from V and 1 base from J, the gap between germline ends came to 15 bases. Per germline, CDR1 DFQATT and CDR2 SNEGSKA (reference sequence). The CDR3 spans 16 residues.

This clonotype was detected once. DNA for the CDR3: TGTGCCAGCAGCCCGGGACAGGGCTTCGCTGGAAACACCATATATTTT. Translation gives CASSPGQGFAGNTIYF. The rearrangement links TRBV9 to TRBJ1-3; 9 bases are a match to TRBD1. Germline V lookup: CDR1 SGDLS, CDR2 YYNGEE. The CDR3 loop spans 16 amino acids. With 4 bases clipped from V and 2 bases from J, the junction kept 7 bases outside the gene matches.

The CDR3 nucleotides read TGCAGTGCTAGAGATCGGGACAGGGTGGATGGCTACACCTTC. Protein: CSARDRDRVDGYTF. The J gene is TRBJ1-2, the V gene TRBV20-1; the match to TRBD1 covers 9 bases. Germline CDR1 DFQATT, CDR2 SNEGSKA (reference sequence). V lost 0 bases to trimming and J lost 6 bases; unmatched junction nucleotides: 5. The CDR3 is made up of 14 amino acids.

This chain links TRBV6-2 or TRBV6-3 with TRBJ1-1; no firm D call. The germline V and J ends were trimmed by 6 bases and 0 bases, with 17 bases remaining between them. Looked up from germline, CDR1 is MNHEY and CDR2 is SVGEGT. The CDR3 spans 16 residues. DNA of the CDR3: TGTGCCAGCAGAGACTCGACTGCAAACATGAACACTGAAGCTTTCTTT. Amino acid sequence: CASRDSTANMNTEAFF.

The chain carries TRBV7-2 and TRBJ2-3; the D gene is possibly TRBD1 (5 bases). With 0 bases removed from V and 0 bases from J, the gap between germline ends came to 7 bases. Germline CDR1 reads SGHTA; CDR2 reads FQGNSA. The CDR3 loop spans 15 amino acids. In DNA form, the CDR3 reads TGTGCCAGCAGCTTAGCGGGGCCCAGCACAGATACGCAGTATTTT. Residues: CASSLAGPSTDTQYF.

V is TRBV5-6 and J is TRBJ1-1; weak D call: TRBD1 (5 bases). The CDR3 has 14 amino acids. V gave up 4 bases and J gave up 1 base, with 11 bases separating them. CDR1 and CDR2 from the germline V gene are SGHDT and YYEEEE. The CDR3 here is CASSVGTENTEAFF. In nucleotides, the CDR3 is TGTGCCAGCAGCGTGGGGACGGAGAACACTGAAGCTTTCTTT.

The chain links TRBV6-6 to TRBJ2-7; D not resolved. Germline V gives CDR1 MNHNY, CDR2 SVGAGI (reference sequence). CDR3 length: 15 amino acids. Between the trimmed V and J ends, which lost 4 bases and 0 bases, there was a span of 13 bases. The CDR3: CASSSPTLNSYEQYF. The CDR3 DNA reads TGTGCCAGCAGTTCCCCGACGTTGAACTCCTACGAGCAGTACTTC.

This clonotype is a singleton in its sample. V usage is TRBV24-1 and J usage is TRBJ1-1, with D uncertain. Germline loops: CDR1 KGHDR, CDR2 SFDVKD. The CDR3 is 12 amino acids. Between the trimmed V and J ends, which lost 4 bases and 3 bases, there was a span of 5 bases. The CDR3 DNA sequence: TGTGCCACCAGTGACCCCGACACTGAAGCTTTCTTT. Protein product: CATSDPDTEAFF.